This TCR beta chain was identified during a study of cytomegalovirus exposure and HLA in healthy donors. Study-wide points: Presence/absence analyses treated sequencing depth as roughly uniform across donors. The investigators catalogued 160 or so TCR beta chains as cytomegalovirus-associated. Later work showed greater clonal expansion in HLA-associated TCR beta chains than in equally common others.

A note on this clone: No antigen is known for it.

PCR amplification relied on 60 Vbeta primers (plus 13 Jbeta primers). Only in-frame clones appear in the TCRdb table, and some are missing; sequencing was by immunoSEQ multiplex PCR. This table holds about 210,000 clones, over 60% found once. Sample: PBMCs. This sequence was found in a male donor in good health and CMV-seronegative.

CDR3 nucleotide sequence: TGTGCCAGCCGTCCCGGACAGGACTACAATGAGCAGTTCTTC. It is translated as CASRPGQDYNEQFF. The V call is TRBV6-5, the J call TRBJ2-1, with 7 bases lining up with TRBD1. In germline, CDR1 is MNHEY, CDR2 SVGAGI. This CDR3 region has 14 residues. Trimming took 8 bases from V and 3 from J; bases not matched to a gene: 7.